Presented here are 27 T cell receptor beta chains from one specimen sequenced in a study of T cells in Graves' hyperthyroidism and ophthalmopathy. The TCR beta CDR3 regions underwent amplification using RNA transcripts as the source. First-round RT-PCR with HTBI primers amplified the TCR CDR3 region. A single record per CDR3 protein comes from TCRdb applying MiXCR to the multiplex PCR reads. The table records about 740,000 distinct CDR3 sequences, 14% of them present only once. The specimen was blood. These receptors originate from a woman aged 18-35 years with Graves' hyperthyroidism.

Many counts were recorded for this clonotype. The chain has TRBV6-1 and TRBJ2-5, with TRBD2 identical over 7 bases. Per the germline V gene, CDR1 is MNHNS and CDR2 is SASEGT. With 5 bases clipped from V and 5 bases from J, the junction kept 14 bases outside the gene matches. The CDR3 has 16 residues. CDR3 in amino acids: CASSPPIAGPRETQYF. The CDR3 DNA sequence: TGTGCCAGCAGTCCTCCGATAGCGGGCCCGCGGGAGACCCAGTACTTC.

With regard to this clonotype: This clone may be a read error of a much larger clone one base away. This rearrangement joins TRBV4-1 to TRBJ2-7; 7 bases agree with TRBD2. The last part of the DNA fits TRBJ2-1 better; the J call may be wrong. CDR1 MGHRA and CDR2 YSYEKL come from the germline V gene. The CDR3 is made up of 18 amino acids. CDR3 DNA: TGCGCCAGCAGCCTAGCCACTAGCGTCGGCAAGTTATCCTACGAGCAGTTCTTC. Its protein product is CASSLATSVGKLSYEQFF.

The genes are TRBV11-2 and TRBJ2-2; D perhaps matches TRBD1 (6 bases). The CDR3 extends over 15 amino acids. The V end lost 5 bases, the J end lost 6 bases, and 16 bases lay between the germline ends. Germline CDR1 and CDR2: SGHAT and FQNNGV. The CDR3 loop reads CASSPITGSAGELFF. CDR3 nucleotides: TGTGCCAGCAGCCCCATTACAGGGTCGGCCGGGGAGCTGTTTTTT.

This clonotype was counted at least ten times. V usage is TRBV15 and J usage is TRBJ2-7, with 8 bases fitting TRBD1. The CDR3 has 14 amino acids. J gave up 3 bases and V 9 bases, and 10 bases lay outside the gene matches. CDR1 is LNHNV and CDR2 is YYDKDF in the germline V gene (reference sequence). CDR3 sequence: CATGIGTGNYEQYF. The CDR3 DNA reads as TGTGCCACTGGAATCGGGACAGGCAACTACGAGCAGTACTTC.

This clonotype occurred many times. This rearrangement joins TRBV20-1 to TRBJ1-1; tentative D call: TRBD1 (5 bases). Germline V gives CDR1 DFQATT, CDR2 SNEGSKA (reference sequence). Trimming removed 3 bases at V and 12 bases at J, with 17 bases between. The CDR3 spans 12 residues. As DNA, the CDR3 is TGCAGTGCTAGGGAGGGGCAGGGAAGAACTTTCTTT. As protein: CSAREGQGRTFF.

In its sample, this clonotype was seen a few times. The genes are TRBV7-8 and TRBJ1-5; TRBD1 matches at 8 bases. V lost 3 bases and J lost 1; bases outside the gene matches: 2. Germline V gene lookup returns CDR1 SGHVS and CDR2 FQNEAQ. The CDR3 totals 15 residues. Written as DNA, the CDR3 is TGTGCCAGCAGCTTGGGACAGGTCAGCAATCAGCCCCAGCATTTT. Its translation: CASSLGQVSNQPQHF.

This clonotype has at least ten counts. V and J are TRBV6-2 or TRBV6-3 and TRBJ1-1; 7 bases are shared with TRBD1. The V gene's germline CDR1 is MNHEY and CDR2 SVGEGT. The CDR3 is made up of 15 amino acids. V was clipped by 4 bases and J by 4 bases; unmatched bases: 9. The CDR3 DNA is TGTGCCAGCAGTTTCCAGGGGGTCTCGATCACTGAAGCTTTCTTT. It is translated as CASSFQGVSITEAFF.

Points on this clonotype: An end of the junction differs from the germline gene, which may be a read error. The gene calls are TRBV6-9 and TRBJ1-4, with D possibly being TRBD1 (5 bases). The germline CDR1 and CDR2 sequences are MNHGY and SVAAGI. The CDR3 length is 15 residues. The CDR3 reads CASSSVGAINEELFF. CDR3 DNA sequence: TGTGCCAGCAGTTCCGTCGGGGCCATTAATGAAGAACTGTTTTTT.

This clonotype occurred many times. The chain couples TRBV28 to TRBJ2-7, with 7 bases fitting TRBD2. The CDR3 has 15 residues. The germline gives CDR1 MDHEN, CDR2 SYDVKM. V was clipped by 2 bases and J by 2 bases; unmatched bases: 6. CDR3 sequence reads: CASSLGGGGPYEQYF. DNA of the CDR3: TGTGCCAGCAGTTTAGGGGGGGGAGGACCCTACGAGCAGTACTTC.

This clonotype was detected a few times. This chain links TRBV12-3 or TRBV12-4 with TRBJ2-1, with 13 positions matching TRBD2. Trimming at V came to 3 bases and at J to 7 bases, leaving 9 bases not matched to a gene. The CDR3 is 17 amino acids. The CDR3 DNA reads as TGTGCCAGCAGTTTTCTACTAGCGGGAGGGCCGAGGAATGAGCAGTTCTTC. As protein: CASSFLLAGGPRNEQFF.

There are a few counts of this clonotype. The CDR3 DNA reads TGCAGTGCTGTGGCGGGAGGGGCGAACAATGAGCAGTTCTTC. It translates to CSAVAGGANNEQFF. The rearrangement links TRBV20-1 to TRBJ2-1; the match to TRBD2 covers 9 bases. J lost 5 bases, V lost 5 bases, and 7 bases had no gene match. This CDR3 is 14 amino acids long. Per the germline V gene, CDR1 is DFQATT and CDR2 is SNEGSKA (reference sequence).

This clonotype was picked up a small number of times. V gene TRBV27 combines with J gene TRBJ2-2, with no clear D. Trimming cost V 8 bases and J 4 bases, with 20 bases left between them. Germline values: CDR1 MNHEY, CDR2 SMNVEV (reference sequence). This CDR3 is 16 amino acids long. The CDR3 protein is CASLGLGVPVTGELFF. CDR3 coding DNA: TGTGCCAGCCTCGGGCTAGGAGTCCCAGTCACCGGGGAGCTGTTTTTT.

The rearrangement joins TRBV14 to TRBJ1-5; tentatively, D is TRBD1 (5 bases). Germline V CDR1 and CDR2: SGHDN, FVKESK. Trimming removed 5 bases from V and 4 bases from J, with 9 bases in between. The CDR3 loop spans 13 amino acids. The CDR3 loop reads CASSVGLNQPQHF. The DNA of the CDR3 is TGTGCCAGCAGCGTGGGGCTTAATCAGCCCCAGCATTTT. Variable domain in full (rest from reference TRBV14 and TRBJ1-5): EAGVTQFPSHSVIEKGQTVTLRCDPISGHDNLYWYRRVMGKEIKFLLHFVKESKQDESGMPNNRFLAERTGGTYSTLKVQPAELEDSGVYFCASSVGLNQPQHFGDGTRLSIL.

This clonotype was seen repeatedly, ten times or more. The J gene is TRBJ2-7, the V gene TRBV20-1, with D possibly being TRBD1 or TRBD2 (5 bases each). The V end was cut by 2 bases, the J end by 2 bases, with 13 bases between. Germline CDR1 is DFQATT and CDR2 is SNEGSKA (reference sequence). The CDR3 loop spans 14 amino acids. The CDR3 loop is CSARLPGRTYEQYF. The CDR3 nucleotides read TGCAGTGCTAGACTACCAGGGAGAACCTACGAGCAGTACTTC.

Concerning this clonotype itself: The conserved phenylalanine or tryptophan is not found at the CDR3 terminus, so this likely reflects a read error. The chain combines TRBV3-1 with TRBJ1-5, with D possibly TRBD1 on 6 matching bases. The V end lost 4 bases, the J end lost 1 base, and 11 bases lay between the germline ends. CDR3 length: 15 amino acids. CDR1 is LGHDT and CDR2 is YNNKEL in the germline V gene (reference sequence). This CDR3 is CASSLTGQSNQPQHL. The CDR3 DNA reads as TGTGCCAGCAGCCTGACAGGCCAGAGCAATCAGCCCCAGCATCTT.

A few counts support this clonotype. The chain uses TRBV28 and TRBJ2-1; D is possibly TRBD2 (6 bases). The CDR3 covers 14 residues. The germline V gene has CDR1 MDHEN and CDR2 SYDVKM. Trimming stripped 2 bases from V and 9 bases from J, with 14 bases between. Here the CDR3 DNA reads TGTGCCAGCAGTTTACAGGGAAGGGAGGCTGAGCAGTTCTTC. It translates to CASSLQGREAEQFF.

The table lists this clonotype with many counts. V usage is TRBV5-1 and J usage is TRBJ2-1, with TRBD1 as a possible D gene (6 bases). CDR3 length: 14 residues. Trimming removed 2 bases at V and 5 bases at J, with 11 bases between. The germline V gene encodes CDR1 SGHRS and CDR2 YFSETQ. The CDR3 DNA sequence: TGCGCCAGCAGCTTCGAACAGGGAGACAATGAGCAGTTCTTC. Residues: CASSFEQGDNEQFF.

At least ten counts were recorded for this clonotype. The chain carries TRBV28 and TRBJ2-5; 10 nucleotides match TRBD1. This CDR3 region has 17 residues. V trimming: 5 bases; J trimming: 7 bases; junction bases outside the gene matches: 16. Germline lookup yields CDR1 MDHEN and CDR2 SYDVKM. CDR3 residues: CASSPVRQGAIGGTQYF. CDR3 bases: TGTGCCAGCAGTCCAGTGCGACAGGGGGCAATTGGGGGGACCCAGTACTTC.

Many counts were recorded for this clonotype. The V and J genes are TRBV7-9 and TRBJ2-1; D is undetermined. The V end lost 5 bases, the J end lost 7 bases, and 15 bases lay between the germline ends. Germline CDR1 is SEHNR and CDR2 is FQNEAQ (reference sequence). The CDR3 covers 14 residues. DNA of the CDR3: TGTGCCAGCAGCGGGAACGGCCGAAGGAATGAGCAGTTCTTC. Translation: CASSGNGRRNEQFF.

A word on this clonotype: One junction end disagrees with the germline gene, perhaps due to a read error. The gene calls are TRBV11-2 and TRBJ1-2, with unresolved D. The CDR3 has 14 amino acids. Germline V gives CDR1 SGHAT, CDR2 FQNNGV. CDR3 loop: CAGSLGGSRESYTF. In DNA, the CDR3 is TGTGCCGGCAGCTTAGGAGGGTCAAGGGAGTCCTACACCTTC.

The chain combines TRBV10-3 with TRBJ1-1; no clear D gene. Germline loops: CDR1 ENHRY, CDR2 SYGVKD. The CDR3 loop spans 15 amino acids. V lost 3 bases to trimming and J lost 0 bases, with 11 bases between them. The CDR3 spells CAISDPEDLNTEAFF. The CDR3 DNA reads TGTGCCATCAGTGACCCCGAAGACTTGAACACTGAAGCTTTCTTT.

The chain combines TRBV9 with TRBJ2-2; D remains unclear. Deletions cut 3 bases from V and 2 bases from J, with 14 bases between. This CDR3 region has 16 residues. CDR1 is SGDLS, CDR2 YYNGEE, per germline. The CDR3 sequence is CASSAGIGPNTGELFF. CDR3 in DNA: TGTGCCAGCAGCGCGGGCATAGGACCCAACACCGGGGAGCTGTTTTTT.

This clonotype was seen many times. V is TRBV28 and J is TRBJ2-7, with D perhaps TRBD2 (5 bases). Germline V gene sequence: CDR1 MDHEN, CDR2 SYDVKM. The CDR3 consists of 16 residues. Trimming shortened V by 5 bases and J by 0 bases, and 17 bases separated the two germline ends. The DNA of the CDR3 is TGTGCCAGCAGTCCCCCCGAGGACTCAACCTCCTACGAGCAGTACTTC. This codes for CASSPPEDSTSYEQYF.

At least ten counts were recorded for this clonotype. In nucleotides, the CDR3 is TGTGCCAGCAGCTTAGTAGCGAGCTCCTACAATGAGCAGTTCTTC. Protein: CASSLVASSYNEQFF. This chain joins TRBV7-2 and TRBJ2-1; tentative D call: TRBD2 (5 bases). The CDR3 runs to 15 residues. V was shortened by 1 base and J by 0 bases, with 7 bases between the two germline ends. Looked up from germline, CDR1 is SGHTA and CDR2 is FQGNSA. Looking up the rest from reference TRBV7-2 and TRBJ2-1 gives the full variable domain: GAGVSQSPSNKVTEKGKDVELRCDPISGHTALYWYRQSLGQGLEFLIYFQGNSAPDKSGLPSDRFSAERTGGSVSTLTIQRTQQEDSAVYLCASSLVASSYNEQFFGPGTRLTVL.

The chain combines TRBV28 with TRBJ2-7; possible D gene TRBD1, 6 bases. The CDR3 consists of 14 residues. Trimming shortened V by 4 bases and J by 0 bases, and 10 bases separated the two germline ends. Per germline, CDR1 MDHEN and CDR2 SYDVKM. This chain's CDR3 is CASSYRQVSYEQYF. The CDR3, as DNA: TGTGCCAGCAGTTACCGACAGGTCTCCTACGAGCAGTACTTC.

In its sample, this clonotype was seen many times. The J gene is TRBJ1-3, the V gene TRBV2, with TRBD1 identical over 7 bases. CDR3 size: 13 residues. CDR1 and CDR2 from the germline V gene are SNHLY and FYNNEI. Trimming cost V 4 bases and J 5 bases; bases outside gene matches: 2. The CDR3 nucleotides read TGTGCCAGCAGTGGGACAGGAAGAAACACCATATATTTT. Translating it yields CASSGTGRNTIYF.

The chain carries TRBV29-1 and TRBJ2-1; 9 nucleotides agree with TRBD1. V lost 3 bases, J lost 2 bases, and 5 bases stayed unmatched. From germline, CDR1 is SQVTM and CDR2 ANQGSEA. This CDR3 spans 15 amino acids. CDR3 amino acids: CSVDGTGLTYNEQFF. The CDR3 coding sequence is TGCAGCGTTGACGGGACAGGGCTCACCTACAATGAGCAGTTCTTC.